This passage covers 8 T cell receptor beta chains from one sample sequenced in a study of early T cells in non-severe SARS-CoV-2 infection. TCRdb re-derived calls from the 5' RACE reads in MiXCR, one entry per CDR3 protein. In the table there are under 140,000 distinct CDR3 sequences, 10% to 15% of which are singletons. Sample: whole blood, taken at baseline. These receptors were obtained from an adult who was a healthcare worker with PCR-confirmed SARS-CoV-2 infection or an uninfected control (not recorded which).

In its sample, this clonotype was seen a few times. The CDR3 sequence is CASSPTDISTYGYTF. The CDR3, as DNA: TGTGCCAGCAGCCCAACGGACATTTCTACCTATGGCTACACCTTC. V usage is TRBV7-8 and J usage is TRBJ1-2; weak D call: TRBD1 (5 bases). The CDR3 consists of 15 residues. V was pared by 5 bases and J by 4 bases, with 17 bases between. Per germline, CDR1 SGHVS and CDR2 FQNEAQ.

This clonotype was recorded a few times. This chain joins TRBV18 and TRBJ2-7, with D uncertain. Trimming took off 0 bases at V and 1 base at J, with 4 bases between the two ends. CDR1 is KGHSH and CDR2 is LQKENI in the germline V gene. The CDR3 extends over 13 amino acids. In DNA, the CDR3 is TGTGCCAGCTCACCACCTTTATCCTACGAGCAGTACTTC. Its translation: CASSPPLSYEQYF.

This clonotype was observed a few times. The chain joins TRBV27 to TRBJ2-3; weak D call: TRBD1 (6 bases). CDR1 is MNHEY and CDR2 is SMNVEV in the germline V gene (reference sequence). Trimming stripped 3 bases from V and 2 bases from J, with 12 bases between. The CDR3 runs to 15 residues. CDR3 DNA: TGTGCCAGCAGTTTCCGGGACACCAACACAGATACGCAGTATTTT. Encoded protein: CASSFRDTNTDTQYF.

The CDR3, as DNA: TGTGCCAGCAGCCAAGGATTAGGACAGGGGGCGGAAGAGCAGTACTTC. Protein sequence: CASSQGLGQGAEEQYF. This sequence joins TRBV4-2 and TRBJ2-7; TRBD1 matches 11 bases. Germline V gives CDR1 LGHNA, CDR2 YNFKEQ. The junction had 9 bases not matched to a gene; V was cut back by 1 base and J by 7 bases. The CDR3 spans 16 residues.

The gene calls are TRBV6-6 and TRBJ1-1, with no clear D. The CDR3 runs 13 residues. Trimming stripped 4 bases from V and 4 bases from J, with 10 bases between. Germline lookup yields CDR1 MNHNY and CDR2 SVGAGI (reference sequence). CDR3 nucleotide sequence: TGTGCCAGCAGTTCGACGGAGGCCACTGAAGCTTTCTTT. It is translated as CASSSTEATEAFF.

This chain joins TRBV27 and TRBJ2-1; 9 bases line up with TRBD2. Germline loops: CDR1 MNHEY, CDR2 SMNVEV (reference sequence). The CDR3 totals 14 residues. The junction had 5 bases not matched to a gene; V was cut back by 2 bases and J by 9 bases. The CDR3 DNA sequence: TGTGCCAGCAGTTTAGCGGGAGGGCCAATTGAGCAGTTCTTC. Amino acid sequence: CASSLAGGPIEQFF.

The chain uses TRBV6-5 and TRBJ2-7, with a tentative D call TRBD1 (5 bases). V shed 0 bases and J shed 3 bases, with 9 bases lying between them. The CDR3 consists of 14 residues. CDR1 and CDR2 from the germline V gene are MNHEY and SVGAGI. The CDR3: CASSYSTVNYEQYF. The CDR3, as DNA: TGTGCCAGCAGTTACTCGACAGTCAACTACGAGCAGTACTTC.

In this sample, this clonotype turned up many times. The V and J genes are TRBV20-1 and TRBJ1-1; TRBD1 matches at 11 bases. Germline V gene lookup returns CDR1 DFQATT and CDR2 SNEGSKA (reference sequence). J lost 5 bases, V lost 0 bases, and 5 bases had no gene match. The CDR3 sequence is 15 residues long. The CDR3 region is CSARDPGTGGTEAFF. The CDR3 coding sequence is TGCAGTGCTAGAGATCCAGGGACAGGGGGTACTGAAGCTTTCTTT.